This is a list of T cell receptor beta chains from one sample in a study of human T cells and chemical hapten exposure. MiXCR was run by TCRdb on the RACE reads, yielding one entry per CDR3 protein. The repertoire holds approximately 97,000 distinct CDR3 sequences, 25% to 30% seen once, with approximately 10% in the top ten. The input for sequencing was whole blood, taken in connection with sensitization to the hapten diphenylcyclopropenone (DPC). These receptors came from a man aged 35 to 55 with alopecia areata. Some clones in this sample may be carry-over from other donors' samples. The CDR3 runs from the conserved cysteine through the conserved F or W. A D gene is named only where the DNA matches it firmly. Size values are once, few and many counts, or a class for expanded clones, and some rows have none.

V gene: TRBV14
J gene: TRBJ2-2
clone size: NA
D gene: TRBD2
CDR3 protein: CASSHIGAGVSRTGELFF
CDR3 DNA: TGTGCCAGCAGCCACATTGGAGCGGGAGTCAGTAGGACCGGGGAGCTGTTTTTT

V gene: TRBV27
J gene: TRBJ2-7
clone size: NA
D gene: NA
CDR3 protein: CASSETSSNSYEQYF
CDR3 DNA: TGTGCCAGCAGTGAAACTAGCTCAAACTCCTACGAGCAGTACTTC

V gene: TRBV28
J gene: TRBJ2-3
clone size: few
D gene: NA
CDR3 protein: CASSLPGSTDTQYF
CDR3 DNA: TGTGCCAGCAGTTTACCCGGGAGTACCGATACGCAGTATTTT

V gene: TRBV20-1
J gene: TRBJ1-5
clone size: many
D gene: NA
CDR3 protein: CSAGYGNQPQHF
CDR3 DNA: TGCAGTGCTGGTTATGGCAATCAGCCCCAGCATTTT

V gene: TRBV6-5
J gene: TRBJ2-3
clone size: NA
D gene: TRBD2
CDR3 protein: CASSYALAGGPSPLTDTQYF
CDR3 DNA: TGTGCCAGCAGTTACGCGCTAGCGGGAGGGCCAAGCCCCCTCACAGATACGCAGTATTTT

V gene: TRBV3-1
J gene: TRBJ2-4
clone size: NA
D gene: TRBD2
CDR3 protein: CASSQEGLTSGSAIQYF
CDR3 DNA: TGTGCCAGCAGCCAAGAGGGATTGACTAGCGGGTCGGCCATTCAGTACTTC

V gene: TRBV7-9
J gene: TRBJ1-5
clone size: NA
D gene: NA
CDR3 protein: CASSLGINQPQHF
CDR3 DNA: TGTGCCAGCAGCTTAGGAATCAATCAGCCCCAGCATTTT

V gene: TRBV5-4
J gene: TRBJ2-1
clone size: NA
D gene: TRBD2
CDR3 protein: CASSFSSGVYNEQFF
CDR3 DNA: TGTGCCAGCAGCTTTTCTAGCGGGGTTTACAATGAGCAGTTCTTC

V gene: TRBV20-1
J gene: TRBJ2-4
clone size: few
D gene: NA
CDR3 protein: CSAAVAALAKNIQYF
CDR3 DNA: TGCAGTGCTGCAGTAGCGGCCCTAGCCAAAAACATTCAGTACTTC

V gene: TRBV29-1
J gene: TRBJ1-2
clone size: NA
D gene: TRBD1
CDR3 protein: CSVGGTGNYGYTF
CDR3 DNA: TGCAGCGTTGGAGGGACAGGCAACTATGGCTACACCTTC

V gene: TRBV12-3/TRBV12-4
J gene: TRBJ1-2
clone size: NA
D gene: TRBD1
CDR3 protein: CASSPSDRGEAGTF
CDR3 DNA: TGTGCCAGCAGTCCATCGGACAGGGGAGAGGCGGGCACCTTC

V gene: TRBV20-1
J gene: TRBJ2-5
clone size: NA
D gene: NA
CDR3 protein: CSDHRLQETQYF
CDR3 DNA: TGCAGTGACCACAGGCTACAAGAGACCCAGTACTTC

V gene: TRBV7-9
J gene: TRBJ2-1
clone size: NA
D gene: NA
CDR3 protein: CASSPDSNEQFF
CDR3 DNA: TGTGCCAGCAGCCCGGACAGTAATGAGCAGTTCTTC

V gene: TRBV6-2/TRBV6-3
J gene: TRBJ1-5
clone size: NA
D gene: NA
CDR3 protein: CASSIQGSSNQPQHF
CDR3 DNA: TGTGCCAGCAGTATACAGGGATCTAGCAATCAGCCCCAGCATTTT

V gene: TRBV18
J gene: TRBJ2-3
clone size: few
D gene: NA
CDR3 protein: CASSPRAGRPTDTQYF
CDR3 DNA: TGTGCCAGCTCCCCGCGGGCAGGGAGGCCAACAGATACGCAGTATTTT

V gene: TRBV29-1
J gene: TRBJ2-7
clone size: NA
D gene: TRBD1
CDR3 protein: CSVEGTEQRSYEQYF
CDR3 DNA: TGCAGCGTTGAGGGGACAGAACAGCGCTCCTACGAGCAGTACTTC

V gene: TRBV20-1
J gene: TRBJ1-5
clone size: NA
D gene: NA
CDR3 protein: CSASPGPHLAQHF
CDR3 DNA: TGCAGTGCTTCCCCGGGACCTCATTTGGCCCAGCATTTT

V gene: TRBV28
J gene: TRBJ2-6
clone size: few
D gene: NA
CDR3 protein: CASSWLGGLGANVLTF
CDR3 DNA: TGTGCCAGCAGCTGGCTTGGGGGGCTCGGGGCCAACGTCCTGACTTTC

V gene: TRBV5-1
J gene: TRBJ2-5
clone size: NA
D gene: NA
CDR3 protein: CASSYGTPGETQYF
CDR3 DNA: TGCGCCAGCAGCTATGGGACTCCGGGGGAGACCCAGTACTTC

V gene: TRBV28
J gene: TRBJ2-5
clone size: once
D gene: NA
CDR3 protein: CASSFPTYREETQYF
CDR3 DNA: TGTGCCAGCAGTTTCCCGACCTACAGGGAAGAGACCCAGTACTTC

V gene: TRBV6-6
J gene: TRBJ2-3
clone size: few
D gene: TRBD2
CDR3 protein: CASRHGSSGDTDTQYF
CDR3 DNA: TGTGCCAGCAGACACGGATCTAGCGGGGACACAGATACGCAGTATTTT

V gene: TRBV6-2/TRBV6-3
J gene: TRBJ2-7
clone size: NA
D gene: NA
CDR3 protein: CASSWLANYEQYF
CDR3 DNA: TGTGCCAGCAGTTGGCTAGCGAACTACGAGCAGTACTTC

V gene: TRBV12-3/TRBV12-4
J gene: TRBJ2-3
clone size: few
D gene: NA
CDR3 protein: CASSLSPWGEADTQYF
CDR3 DNA: TGTGCCAGCAGTTTGAGCCCGTGGGGGGAAGCAGATACGCAGTATTTT

V gene: TRBV20-1
J gene: TRBJ2-1
clone size: NA
D gene: NA
CDR3 protein: CSAPPISSYNEQFF
CDR3 DNA: TGCAGTGCTCCTCCCATCAGCTCCTACAATGAGCAGTTCTTC

V gene: TRBV25-1
J gene: TRBJ2-7
clone size: few
D gene: TRBD1
CDR3 protein: CASSDDLGQGAEQYF
CDR3 DNA: TGTGCCAGCAGTGACGACCTGGGACAGGGAGCCGAGCAGTACTTC

V gene: TRBV15
J gene: TRBJ1-5
clone size: NA
D gene: TRBD1
CDR3 protein: CATSTWTGNQPQHF
CDR3 DNA: TGTGCCACCAGCACCTGGACAGGGAACCAGCCCCAGCATTTT

V gene: TRBV20-1
J gene: TRBJ2-3
clone size: NA
D gene: NA
CDR3 protein: CSASLPGTDTQYF
CDR3 DNA: TGCAGTGCAAGCCTTCCGGGCACAGATACGCAGTATTTT

V gene: TRBV5-4
J gene: TRBJ2-5
clone size: few
D gene: NA
CDR3 protein: CASSPDSRYQETQYF
CDR3 DNA: TGTGCCAGCAGCCCCGACAGTAGATACCAAGAGACCCAGTACTTC

V gene: TRBV7-2
J gene: TRBJ1-5
clone size: NA
D gene: NA
CDR3 protein: CASSLQSNQPQHF
CDR3 DNA: TGTGCCAGCAGCTTGCAGAGCAATCAGCCCCAGCATTTT

V gene: TRBV6-1
J gene: TRBJ1-6
clone size: few
D gene: NA
CDR3 protein: CASSERWSNSPLHF
CDR3 DNA: TGTGCCAGCAGTGAACGTTGGTCTAATTCACCCCTCCACTTT

V gene: TRBV24-1
J gene: TRBJ1-2
clone size: NA
D gene: NA
CDR3 protein: CATSEGSYGYTF
CDR3 DNA: TGTGCCACCTCCGAGGGATCCTATGGCTACACCTTC

V gene: TRBV4-2
J gene: TRBJ1-4
clone size: few
D gene: NA
CDR3 protein: CASSQDKSNEKLFF
CDR3 DNA: TGTGCCAGCAGCCAAGACAAATCTAATGAAAAACTGTTTTTT

V gene: TRBV4-2
J gene: TRBJ2-7
clone size: NA
D gene: NA
CDR3 protein: CASSQEGGASYEQYF
CDR3 DNA: TGTGCCAGCAGCCAAGAAGGGGGGGCCTCCTACGAGCAGTACTTC

V gene: TRBV28
J gene: TRBJ1-6
clone size: few
D gene: NA
CDR3 protein: CASLRGGSYNSPLHF
CDR3 DNA: TGTGCCAGCCTTAGGGGCGGCTCCTATAATTCACCCCTCCACTTT